This T cell receptor beta chain was sequenced in a study of beta chain features in type 1 diabetes. Background on the study: Age and gender were similar between patients and healthy donors, as were cell yields. Findings and caveats of the study: Type 1 diabetes patients had TCRB CDR3s that were shorter (moderately but significantly so) in all four CD4+ subsets. Any HLA effect on TCRB rearrangement was left unresolved by small sub-analyses.

Heparinised blood was drawn once per donor, averaging approximately 100 mL. About this clone: What it binds is unknown.

What was sequenced were expressed TCRB transcripts, since all of the isolated RNA had been reverse transcribed. Using immunoSEQ multiplex PCR, the repertoire was profiled, and TCRdb retains in-frame clones only, with some absent. This sample has roughly 400,000 clones, with around 10% found just once. The sequencing sample was made of central memory CD4+ T cells from blood. This receptor was taken from a man aged 30 to 39 with type 1 diabetes.

CDR3 loop: CASSRPWDNEQFF. The CDR3 DNA reads as TGTGCCAGCAGCCGCCCGTGGGACAATGAGCAGTTCTTC. The V and J genes are TRBV5-4 and TRBJ2-1; D remains ambiguous. Between the trimmed V and J ends, which lost 4 bases and 5 bases, there was a span of 10 bases. The germline V gene encodes CDR1 SGHNT and CDR2 YYREEE (reference sequence). The CDR3 consists of 13 residues.